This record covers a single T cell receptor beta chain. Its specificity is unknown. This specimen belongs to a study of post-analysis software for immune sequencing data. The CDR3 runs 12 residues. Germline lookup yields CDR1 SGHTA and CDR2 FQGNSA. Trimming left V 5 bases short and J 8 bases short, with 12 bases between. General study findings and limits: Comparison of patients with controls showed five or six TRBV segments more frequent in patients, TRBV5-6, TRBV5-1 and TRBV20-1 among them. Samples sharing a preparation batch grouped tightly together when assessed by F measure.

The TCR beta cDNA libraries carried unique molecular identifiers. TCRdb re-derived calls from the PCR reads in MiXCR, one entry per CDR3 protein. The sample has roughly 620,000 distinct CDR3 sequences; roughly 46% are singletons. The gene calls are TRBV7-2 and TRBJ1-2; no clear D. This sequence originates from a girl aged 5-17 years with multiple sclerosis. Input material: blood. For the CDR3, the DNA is TGTGCCAGCAGCAACAGCGTGGGGGGCTACACCTTC. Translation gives CASSNSVGGYTF.